The table lists the clone carrying this T cell receptor (beta chain) with a count of one. No antigen is known for it. These data come from a study of cytomegalovirus exposure and HLA in healthy donors. J gave up 6 bases and V 4 bases, and 5 bases lay outside the gene matches. The CDR3 contains 16 residues. Germline V CDR1 and CDR2: SGHAT, FQNNGV. In nominal health when sampled, donors likely had unrecorded immune exposures nonetheless. Study-level results: A later analysis reportedly found that, within productive TCRs, an Asian-associated ancestry cluster had fewer N-insertions than the mean observed across the roughly 700 donors. Exclusion as indistinguishable affected some V segments, including TRBV6-2 and TRBV6-3.

PCR used 60 Vbeta primers and 13 Jbeta primers. Methods used by the authors: In a later analysis, roughly 11 million of around 75 million unique beta chains occurred in at least two donors. Profiling relied on immunoSEQ multiplex PCR, and the TCRdb table lists in-frame clones only, not all of them. The V and J calls and clone size were taken over from that table, and D and trimming were inferred from the DNA. The table lists some 180,000 clones, roughly four fifths of them singletons. The V call is TRBV11-2, the J call TRBJ2-2; 13 positions match TRBD2. The origin of this receptor is a man younger than 40 in good health and CMV-seronegative. What was sequenced was PBMCs. The CDR3 bases are TGTGCCAGCAGCTCCTTGACTAGCGGGAGGTCCGGGGAGCTGTTTTTT. Protein product: CASSSLTSGRSGELFF.